This TCR beta chain was sequenced for a study of OX40 agonist ivuxolimab in advanced cancers. Study-level background: Melanoma, hepatocellular carcinoma, head and neck or renal cell cancer occurred in dose-escalation patients. Partial responses were achieved by three patients: one hepatocellular carcinoma, two cutaneous melanoma.

The CDR3 spans 14 residues. The germline CDR1 and CDR2 sequences are SNHLY and FYNNEI. Trimming shortened V by 6 bases and J by 7 bases, and 15 bases separated the two germline ends. Study-level points and caveats: Clones of CD4+ and CD8+ blood T cells grew by week 6 at doses of 0.1 to 3.0 mg/kg.

Comments on this clone: Its target is unknown.

Sequencing used immunoSEQ multiplex PCR; TCRdb keeps in-frame clones, though not all of them. The table records about 68,000 clones, roughly nine tenths of them present only once. Here the sequenced sample was CD4+ or CD8+ T cells sorted from blood, taken in a trial of the OX40 agonist ivuxolimab. This sequence originates from an adult with an advanced solid tumor such as melanoma, head and neck, liver or kidney cancer. The chain recombines TRBV2 with TRBJ1-4, with D possibly TRBD1 on 6 matching bases. This CDR3 reads CASRLTGPSEKLFF. Written as DNA, the CDR3 is TGTGCCAGCAGGCTGACAGGTCCTAGTGAAAAACTGTTTTTT.